These 14 T cell receptor beta chains were all obtained from the same sample, sequenced in a study of a mutant IDH1 vaccine in newly diagnosed glioma. No antigens are known for them. Sequencing used immunoSEQ multiplex PCR; TCRdb keeps in-frame clones, though not all of them. Of tens of thousands of clones listed, 89% are singletons. Time point in this sample: week 47, end of study. Every vaccination contained 300 ug of the mutant IDH1 20-mer peptide and was paired with topical imiquimod. The source material was PBMCs, sampled from a glioma patient whose treatment included an IDH1 peptide vaccine. All receptors come from a woman aged 50 to 60 with glioma.

The chain has TRBV29-1 and TRBJ1-2; weak D call: TRBD1 (5 bases). This CDR3 contains 13 residues. Germline V gene lookup returns CDR1 SQVTM and CDR2 ANQGSEA. The germline V and J ends were trimmed by 2 bases and 7 bases, with 14 bases remaining between them. The CDR3 nucleotides read TGCAGCGTTGAAAGGGGCAGGGCCGGTGGCTACACCTTC. Its protein is CSVERGRAGGYTF.

The chain employs TRBV6-1 and TRBJ1-5; the D gene is possibly TRBD1 (6 bases). The CDR3 contains 15 residues. Trimming removed 5 bases at V and 0 bases at J, with 11 bases between. Germline V gives CDR1 MNHNS, CDR2 SASEGT. The CDR3 DNA reads as TGTGCCAGCAGTAATCAGGGGAATAGCAATCAGCCCCAGCATTTT. Translating it yields CASSNQGNSNQPQHF.

The DNA for the CDR3 is TGTGCCAGCAGCTCCGGGACCACCCCAAATGAGCAGTTCTTC. Its translation is CASSSGTTPNEQFF. This chain joins TRBV7-6 and TRBJ2-1; perhaps D is TRBD1 or TRBD2 (5 bases each). CDR3 size: 14 residues. Germline lookup yields CDR1 SGHVS and CDR2 FNYEAQ. Trimming left V 4 bases short and J 7 bases short, with 14 bases between.

CDR3 nucleotide sequence: TGTGCCAGCACGCAGGGGGGACTCGGTCAGCCCCAGCATTTT. Amino acid sequence: CASTQGGLGQPQHF. The chain combines TRBV28 with TRBJ1-5; 7 bases line up with TRBD1. The J segment lost 6 bases and the V segment lost 7 bases, leaving 9 bases of the junction unmatched. The CDR3 spans 14 residues. Germline assignment: CDR1 MDHEN and CDR2 SYDVKM.

This clone was found once. The gene calls are TRBV7-9 and TRBJ1-1; D is unclear. Germline V gene data show CDR1 as SEHNR and CDR2 as FQNEAQ (reference sequence). V was clipped by 5 bases and J by 4 bases, with 17 bases between them. CDR3 size: 15 residues. The CDR3 region has the DNA TGTGCCAGCAGCCCCACCGTCTTATATAGCACTGAAGCTTTCTTT. Amino acid sequence: CASSPTVLYSTEAFF.

This clone was seen once. V gene TRBV5-1 combines with J gene TRBJ2-3; 12 bases are a match to TRBD2. This CDR3 spans 16 amino acids. Germline V gene sequence: CDR1 SGHRS, CDR2 YFSETQ. Trimming cost V 0 bases and J 5 bases; bases outside gene matches: 4. The CDR3, as DNA: TGCGCCAGCAGCTTGGAGACTAGCGGGAGTGTAGATACGCAGTATTTT. Its translation is CASSLETSGSVDTQYF.

The chain carries TRBV5-1 and TRBJ2-1; 7 bases line up with TRBD1. CDR3 size: 15 residues. The V segment lost 6 bases and the J segment 0 bases; nucleotides outside the gene matches: 6. Germline V gene data show CDR1 as SGHRS and CDR2 as YFSETQ. CDR3 in amino acids: CASTSTGSSYNEQFF. The CDR3 region has the DNA TGCGCCAGCACCTCGACAGGGAGCTCCTACAATGAGCAGTTCTTC.

This chain connects TRBV27 to TRBJ2-7; 9 bases are shared with TRBD1. CDR3 length: 13 residues. Trimming removed 3 bases from V and 6 bases from J; junction bases left unmatched: 3. Per germline, CDR1 MNHEY and CDR2 SMNVEV (reference sequence). The CDR3 reads CASSLGQGLEQYF. The CDR3 nucleotides are TGTGCCAGCAGTTTGGGACAGGGCCTCGAGCAGTACTTC.

This rearrangement joins TRBV18 to TRBJ2-3; 8 nucleotides match TRBD1. Germline CDR1 KGHSH, CDR2 LQKENI. V was clipped by 8 bases and J by 2 bases; unmatched bases: 15. The CDR3 loop spans 17 amino acids. The CDR3 loop reads CASMPPFGQGITDTQYF. The CDR3 DNA reads as TGTGCCAGCATGCCACCGTTCGGACAGGGAATCACAGATACGCAGTATTTT.

V gene TRBV19 combines with J gene TRBJ1-1; D gene uncertain. The CDR3 has 15 residues. With 5 bases removed from V and 5 bases from J, the gap between germline ends came to 18 bases. Germline CDR1 reads LNHDA; CDR2 reads SQIVND (reference sequence). This chain's CDR3 is CASSSPPGWQTEAFF. The CDR3 coding sequence is TGTGCCAGTAGTTCTCCCCCAGGATGGCAAACTGAAGCTTTCTTT. The complete variable domain, with remaining parts taken from reference TRBV19 and TRBJ1-1, reads DGGITQSPKYLFRKEGQNVTLSCEQNLNHDAMYWYRQDPGQGLRLIYYSQIVNDFQKGDIAEGYSVSREKKESFPLTVTSAQKNPTAFYLCASSSPPGWQTEAFFGQGTRLTVV.

The genes are TRBV7-9 and TRBJ2-1, with D perhaps TRBD1 (5 bases). CDR1 and CDR2 (germline): SEHNR, FQNEAQ (reference sequence). Trimming removed 5 bases from V and 11 bases from J, with 10 bases in between. The CDR3 runs to 11 residues. CDR3 in DNA: TGTGCCAGCAGCCCAGGGTATAAGCAGTTCTTC. Protein product: CASSPGYKQFF.

This chain connects TRBV28 to TRBJ2-7; the match to TRBD2 covers 9 bases. The CDR3 has 14 amino acids. V lost 8 bases to trimming and J lost 0 bases; unmatched junction nucleotides: 5. The germline V gene has CDR1 MDHEN and CDR2 SYDVKM. CDR3 sequence reads: CASHLAGVSYEQYF. As DNA, the CDR3 is TGTGCCAGCCATTTAGCGGGAGTCTCCTACGAGCAGTACTTC.

The J gene is TRBJ1-2, the V gene TRBV14; no definite D call. The CDR3 runs to 14 residues. Per germline, CDR1 SGHDN and CDR2 FVKESK. The V gene lost 4 bases and the J gene lost 3 bases, with 12 bases spanning the gap. The CDR3 region has the DNA TGTGCCAGCAGCCGAAGTTGGCAGGACTATGGCTACACCTTC. This encodes CASSRSWQDYGYTF.

V is TRBV6-6 and J is TRBJ2-3, with TRBD2 identical over 7 bases. The CDR3 runs to 15 residues. Germline lookup yields CDR1 MNHNY and CDR2 SVGAGI (reference sequence). Unmatched junction bases numbered 2, after V lost 2 bases and J lost 0 bases. The CDR3 region has the DNA TGTGCCAGCAGTTACGGGGGAGGGAGCACAGATACGCAGTATTTT. This gives the protein CASSYGGGSTDTQYF.